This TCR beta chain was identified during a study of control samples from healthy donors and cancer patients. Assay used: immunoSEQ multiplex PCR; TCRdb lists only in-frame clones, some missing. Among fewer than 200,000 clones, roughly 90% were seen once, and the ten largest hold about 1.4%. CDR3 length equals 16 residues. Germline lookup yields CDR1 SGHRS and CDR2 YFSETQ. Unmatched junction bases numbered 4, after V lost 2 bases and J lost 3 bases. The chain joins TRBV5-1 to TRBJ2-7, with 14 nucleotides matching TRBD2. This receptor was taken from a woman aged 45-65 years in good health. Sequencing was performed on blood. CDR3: CASSFGTSGSSYEQYF. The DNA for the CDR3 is TGCGCCAGCAGCTTCGGGACTAGCGGGAGCAGCTACGAGCAGTACTTC.